This note documents a single T cell receptor beta chain sequence. Its antigen is not known. This entry belongs to a study of OX40 agonist ivuxolimab in advanced cancers. Produced via immunoSEQ multiplex PCR; TCRdb's table is partial and in-frame only. Of more than 100,000 clones in the sample, 90% are singletons; the top ten hold around 1%. Germline assignment: CDR1 SGHAT and CDR2 FQNNGV. The length of the CDR3 is 14 residues. V lost 5 bases, J lost 4 bases, and 15 bases lay in between. Points from the study as a whole: Expanded clones belonging to CD8+ T cells outnumbered, on average, those of CD4+.

The material was CD4+ or CD8+ T cells sorted from blood, obtained in a trial of the OX40 agonist ivuxolimab. The chain combines TRBV11-2 with TRBJ2-7, with D tentatively TRBD2 (6 bases). The clonotype comes from an adult with an advanced solid tumor such as melanoma, head and neck, liver or kidney cancer. The CDR3 coding sequence is TGTGCCAGCAGCCAGACTAGTCCGTCTTACGAGCAGTACTTC. Translation gives CASSQTSPSYEQYF.